This T cell receptor beta chain was found in a study of CD8 T cells in ankylosing spondylitis listed by TCRdb under 2017. Describing the broader study: To find TCR variants linked to disease, the study profiled T cell receptor beta repertoires in ankylosing spondylitis patients and healthy donors. The full study cohort comprised around 25 ankylosing spondylitis patients and approximately 100 healthy donors. Peripheral blood samples were taken, and synovial fluid was additionally collected from ankylosing spondylitis patients. General findings and caveats noted by the study authors: Significant enrichment of the disease-linked clones was reported in matched synovial fluid samples from ankylosing spondylitis patients. The disease-linked clones had a CD8+ phenotype and were found at relatively low frequencies in peripheral blood. Some motif variants had previously been reported in the synovial fluid and blood of reactive arthritis patients, which suggests shared mechanisms of disease initiation. Blood from ankylosing spondylitis patients appeared to be characterized by a TCR beta motif composed of under 10 highly homologous amino acid variants.

The sample holds many counts of this clonotype. Its antigen remains unidentified. One base away there is no much larger clone; base qualities are not given. Sequenced on an Illumina HiSeq 2500. TCR beta libraries were prepared by quantitative 5'-RACE with molecular barcodes. In the source study's methods: A new computational method, built on a probabilistic model of VDJ rearrangement, was used to identify disease-linked TCR variants. TCRdb trimmed the raw reads at Q25, called clones with MiXCR and kept productive beta chains. Each CDR3 protein appears once, grouped with its most common genes and DNA. TCRdb, not the authors, supplied the V and J calls. The sample table contains about 42,000 distinct CDR3 sequences; only one count was recorded for 3% to 4% of them. The ten most abundant clones make up roughly 4% of the sample. The V end gives up 4 bases and the J end 2 bases, leaving 8 bases in the junction not matched to a gene. The germline V gene gives CDR1 as SGDLS and CDR2 as YYNGEE. The cysteine opens and the phenylalanine closes a CDR3 of 15 amino acids. Left in the record is the CDR3 DNA by itself, 45 bases read in frame from the first base.

The TCR was taken from a female donor with ankylosing spondylitis or in good health (not recorded which). The chain couples TRBV9 to TRBJ1-2; 7 bases in the junction line up with TRBD1. The sample was blood, either unsorted or a sorted T cell fraction (not recorded which). CDR3 sequence: CASSFRPGQNYGYTF. The sequence in DNA is TGTGCCAGCAGCTTCCGACCGGGACAGAACTATGGCTACACCTTC.